This TCR beta chain was sequenced for a study of T cells in Graves' hyperthyroidism and ophthalmopathy. This clonotype appeared many times. Germline CDR1 SEHNR, CDR2 FQNEAQ (reference sequence). The CDR3 totals 13 residues. Trimming took off 1 base at V and 1 base at J, with 4 bases between the two ends. TCR beta CDR3 region amplification was performed from RNA transcripts. Using the HTBI primer set, a first-round RT-PCR was run on the TCR CDR3. TCRdb independently ran MiXCR on the multiplex PCR reads; one entry per CDR3 protein. Of about 580,000 distinct CDR3 sequences in the sample, about 45% were seen once.

Sequencing used peripheral blood or thyroid tissue (not recorded which). This sequence was found in a woman under 30 with Graves' hyperthyroidism. V gene TRBV7-9 combines with J gene TRBJ1-1, with D hard to call. The CDR3 DNA reads as TGTGCCAGCAGCTTAGATCAGAACACTGAAGCTTTCTTT. It codes for CASSLDQNTEAFF.